This is a list of T cell receptor beta chains from one sample in a study of blood T cell repertoires in COVID-19. Clones were sequenced by immunoSEQ multiplex PCR, and TCRdb holds only the in-frame ones, with some missing. The sample has about 140,000 clones, roughly 80% seen once. The source material was peripheral blood. These TCRs come from a woman aged 60 to 75 with acute or convalescent COVID-19. Each CDR3 is given with its conserved first and last residue. The D gene is left open where the match is weak. The listing skips clone size in some rows; elsewhere it reads once, few, many or a size class.

cdr3_aa cdr3_nt j_call d_call clone_size v_call
CASSQFVGRETQYF TGTGCCAGCAGCCAATTTGTCGGGAGGGAGACCCAGTACTTC TRBJ2-5 TRBD2 . TRBV3-1/TRBV3-2
CASSPGVSGEQYF TGTGCCAGCAGCCCAGGGGTGTCAGGCGAGCAGTACTTC TRBJ2-7 . . TRBV7-7
CASSYRTGGYEQYF TGTGCCAGCAGTTACCGGACAGGGGGGTACGAGCAGTACTTC TRBJ2-7 TRBD1 . TRBV6-2/TRBV6-3
CASRFSGRAFYEQYF TGTGCCAGTAGATTTAGCGGGAGAGCATTCTACGAGCAGTACTTC TRBJ2-7 TRBD2 few TRBV19
CSVLQGTYGELFF TGCAGCGTCCTACAGGGGACGTACGGGGAGCTGTTTTTT TRBJ2-2 TRBD1 . TRBV29-1
CASSQIWTDTDTQYF TGTGCCAGCAGCCAAATCTGGACAGACACAGATACGCAGTATTTT TRBJ2-3 . . TRBV14
CASSQETGEGYTF TGCGCCAGCAGCCAAGAGACAGGAGAGGGCTACACCTTC TRBJ1-2 . . TRBV4-3
CARSGGPGGRIF TGTGCCAGAAGCGGAGGACCGGGGGGCAGAATCTTT TRBJ1-1 . . TRBV5-3
CASIGRGGHTGELFF TGTGCCAGCATTGGGAGGGGTGGGCACACCGGGGAGCTGTTTTTT TRBJ2-2 TRBD2 . TRBV28
CASSHRDRGVFF TGTGCCAGCTCACATCGGGACAGGGGAGTGTTTTTT TRBJ1-4 TRBD1 . TRBV18
CASSLEALGSGANVLTF TGTGCCAGCAGTTTAGAGGCCCTGGGCTCTGGGGCCAACGTCCTGACTTTC TRBJ2-6 . once TRBV27
CAWSRAGDQPQHF TGTGCCTGGAGTCGGGCAGGGGATCAGCCCCAGCATTTT TRBJ1-5 . . TRBV30
CASSPGGAETQYF TGTGCCAGCAGTCCTGGGGGCGCAGAGACCCAGTACTTC TRBJ2-5 . . TRBV12-3/TRBV12-4
CASSASGYEQYF TGTGCCAGCAGTGCAAGCGGCTACGAGCAGTACTTC TRBJ2-7 . . TRBV9
CASSKGQGGRETQYF TGTGCCAGCAGCAAGGGACAGGGAGGAAGGGAGACCCAGTACTTC TRBJ2-5 TRBD1 . TRBV7-9
CASSFSGRAGNEQFF TGTGCCAGCAGCTTTAGCGGGAGGGCCGGCAATGAGCAGTTCTTC TRBJ2-1 TRBD2 . TRBV7-2
CAWNHRGYGYTF TGTGCCTGGAACCACCGGGGCTATGGCTACACCTTC TRBJ1-2 . . TRBV30
CASSQGLAGAYEQYF TGCGCCAGCAGCCAAGGACTAGCGGGAGCGTACGAGCAGTACTTC TRBJ2-7 TRBD2 . TRBV4-1
CASSLPGLAGDGAKNIQYF TGTGCCAGCAGCTTACCCGGACTAGCGGGAGATGGGGCCAAAAACATTCAGTACTTC TRBJ2-4 TRBD2 once TRBV11-3
CASSPLLAGEQYF TGTGCCAGCAGTCCGCTGTTAGCGGGCGAGCAGTACTTC TRBJ2-7 TRBD2 . TRBV12-3/TRBV12-4
CASSFSQRPYEQYF TGTGCCAGCAGTTTTTCTCAGCGCCCCTACGAGCAGTACTTC TRBJ2-7 . . TRBV6-5
CASSGSVYGYTF TGTGCCAGCAGCGGGAGCGTCTATGGCTACACCTTC TRBJ1-2 . . TRBV4-2
CASSPGGSRIYEQYF TGCGCCAGCAGCCCGGGGGGGTCTAGGATCTACGAGCAGTACTTC TRBJ2-7 TRBD2 . TRBV5-1
CAWSGGEAQPQHF TGTGCCTGGAGCGGAGGGGAGGCTCAGCCCCAGCATTTT TRBJ1-5 . once TRBV30
CAMRGSPDSYEQYF TGTGCCATGCGAGGGTCCCCAGACTCCTACGAGCAGTACTTC TRBJ2-7 . . TRBV2
CASSQDGLALSYNEQFF TGTGCCAGCAGCCAAGACGGACTAGCTTTATCCTACAATGAGCAGTTCTTC TRBJ2-1 TRBD2 once TRBV3-1/TRBV3-2
CASIQGGAYEQYF TGTGCCAGCATTCAGGGGGGAGCTTACGAGCAGTACTTC TRBJ2-7 . . TRBV28
CASSYRLGTNSYEQYF TGTGCCAGCAGTTACAGACTAGGCACCAACTCCTACGAGCAGTACTTC TRBJ2-7 . . TRBV6-5
CASSEGIGTSVNEQFF TGTGCCAGCAGTGAGGGTATTGGGACTAGCGTCAATGAGCAGTTCTTC TRBJ2-1 TRBD2 . TRBV6-1
CASSPRAGSSYNEQFF TGTGCCAGCAGCCCAAGGGCGGGGAGCTCCTACAATGAGCAGTTCTTC TRBJ2-1 . . TRBV11-3
CASSSAGSYSGNTIYF TGCGCCAGCAGCTCTGCAGGGTCGTACTCTGGAAACACCATATATTTT TRBJ1-3 . . TRBV5-1
CASSQDRSTGQKAFF TGCGCCAGCAGCCAAGACCGCTCGACAGGACAGAAAGCTTTCTTT TRBJ1-1 . . TRBV4-3
CASSFRGLAGGPSYNEQFF TGTGCCAGCAGTTTTCGTGGGCTAGCGGGAGGGCCGTCCTACAATGAGCAGTTCTTC TRBJ2-1 TRBD2 . TRBV27
CASSTYSRRRGGQPQHF TGTGCCAGTAGTACCTACTCCCGGAGGAGGGGGGGTCAGCCCCAGCATTTT TRBJ1-5 . . TRBV19
CASSSGTGVYRRTF TGTGCCAGTAGTTCCGGGACAGGGGTTTACCGCCGCACCTTC TRBJ1-2 TRBD1 . TRBV19
CASSSGENEQYF TGTGCCAGCAGCTCCGGTGAAAACGAGCAGTACTTC TRBJ2-7 . . TRBV27
CASSTDTEAFF TGTGCCAGCAGTACGGACACTGAAGCTTTCTTT TRBJ1-1 . . TRBV28
CASSFSGLAGEAGELFF TGTGCCAGCAGTTTCAGTGGACTAGCGGGAGAGGCCGGGGAGCTGTTTTTT TRBJ2-2 TRBD2 once TRBV6-2/TRBV6-3
CASSEFANSGANVLTF TGTGCCAGCAGTGAATTCGCTAACTCTGGGGCCAACGTCCTGACTTTC TRBJ2-6 . . TRBV6-1
CASSLVRELPYEQYF TGTGCCAGCAGTTTAGTGCGGGAGTTGCCCTACGAGCAGTACTTC TRBJ2-7 TRBD2 . TRBV28
CASRQYNEQFF TGTGCCAGTAGGCAGTACAATGAGCAGTTCTTC TRBJ2-1 . few TRBV19
CASSVETSTDTQYF TGCGCCAGCAGTGTCGAGACTAGCACAGATACGCAGTATTTT TRBJ2-3 . . TRBV10-1
CASSPSGTGYEQYF TGCGCCAGCAGCCCCTCCGGGACAGGGTACGAGCAGTACTTC TRBJ2-7 TRBD1 . TRBV4-1
CASSLYRTSAPYEQYF TGTGCCAGCAGCCTTTATAGGACTAGCGCACCCTACGAGCAGTACTTC TRBJ2-7 TRBD2 once TRBV7-3
CASSPSRGETQYF TGTGCCAGCAGCCCGAGTAGGGGGGAGACCCAGTACTTC TRBJ2-5 . . TRBV7-9
CATSDVFEQYF TGTGCCACCAGTGACGTGTTCGAGCAGTACTTC TRBJ2-7 . . TRBV24-1
CATRVGTAGRGIQYF TGTGCCACCAGAGTCGGGACAGCGGGTCGAGGCATTCAGTACTTC TRBJ2-4 . . TRBV15
CASSQVRKETQYF TGTGCCAGCAGCCAAGTCAGAAAGGAGACCCAGTACTTC TRBJ2-5 . . TRBV3-1/TRBV3-2
CASSQSSQQGAKQPQHF TGCGCCAGCAGCCAGAGCTCGCAACAGGGGGCTAAGCAGCCCCAGCATTTT TRBJ1-5 TRBD1 . TRBV4-1
CASSKFPSPLHF TGTGCCAGCAGTAAATTTCCGTCACCCCTCCACTTT TRBJ1-6 . . TRBV27
CASKREGYEQYF TGTGCCAGCAAGAGGGAGGGGTACGAGCAGTACTTC TRBJ2-7 TRBD2 . TRBV28
CASSGGYEQYF TGTGCCAGCAGCGGGGGGTACGAGCAGTACTTC TRBJ2-7 TRBD2 . TRBV25-1
CASSSQGGTDTGELFF TGTGCCAGCAGCTCCCAGGGAGGCACGGACACCGGGGAGCTGTTTTTT TRBJ2-2 . . TRBV5-4